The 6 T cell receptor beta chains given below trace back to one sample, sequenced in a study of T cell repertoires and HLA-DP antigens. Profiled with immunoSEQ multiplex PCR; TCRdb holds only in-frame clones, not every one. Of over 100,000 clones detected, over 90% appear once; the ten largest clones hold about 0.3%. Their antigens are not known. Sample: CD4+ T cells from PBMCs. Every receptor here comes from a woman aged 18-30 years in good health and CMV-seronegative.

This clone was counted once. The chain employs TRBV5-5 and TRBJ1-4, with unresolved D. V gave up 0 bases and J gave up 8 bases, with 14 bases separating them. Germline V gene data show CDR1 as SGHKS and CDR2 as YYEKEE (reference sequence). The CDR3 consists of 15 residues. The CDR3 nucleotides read TGTGCCAGCAGCTTGGCCACTCTGGGAGGGGAAAAACTGTTTTTT. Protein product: CASSLATLGGEKLFF.

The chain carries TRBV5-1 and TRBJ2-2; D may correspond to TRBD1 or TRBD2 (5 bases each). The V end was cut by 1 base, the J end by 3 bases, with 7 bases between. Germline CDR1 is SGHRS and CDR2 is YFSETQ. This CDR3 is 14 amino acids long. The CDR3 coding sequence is TGCGCCAGCAGCTTGATGGGGGACACCGGGGAGCTGTTTTTT. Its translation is CASSLMGDTGELFF. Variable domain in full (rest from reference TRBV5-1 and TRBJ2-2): KAGVTQTPRYLIKTRGQQVTLSCSPISGHRSVSWYQQTPGQGLQFLFEYFSETQRNKGNFPGRFSGRQFSNSRSEMNVSTLELGDSALYLCASSLMGDTGELFFGEGSRLTVL.

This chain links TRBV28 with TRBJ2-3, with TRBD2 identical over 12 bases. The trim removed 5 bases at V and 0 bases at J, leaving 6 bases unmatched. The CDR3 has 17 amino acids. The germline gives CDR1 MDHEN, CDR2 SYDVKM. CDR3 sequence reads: CASSPRGTSGSTDTQYF. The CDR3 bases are TGTGCCAGCAGTCCCCGAGGGACTAGCGGGAGCACAGATACGCAGTATTTT.

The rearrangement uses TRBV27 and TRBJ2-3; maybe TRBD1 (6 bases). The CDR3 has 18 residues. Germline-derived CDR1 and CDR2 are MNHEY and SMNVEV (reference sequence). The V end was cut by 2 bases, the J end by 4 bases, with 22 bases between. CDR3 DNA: TGTGCCAGCAGTTTAAAGTCGAGGGGGAGCGGTCCACCAGATACGCAGTATTTT. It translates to CASSLKSRGSGPPDTQYF.

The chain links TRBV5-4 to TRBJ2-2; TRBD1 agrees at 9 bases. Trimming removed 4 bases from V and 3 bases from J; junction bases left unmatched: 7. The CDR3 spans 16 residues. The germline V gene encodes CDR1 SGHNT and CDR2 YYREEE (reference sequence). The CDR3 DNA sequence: TGTGCCAGCAGCATGCCGGGACAGGGCGACACCGGGGAGCTGTTTTTT. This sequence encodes CASSMPGQGDTGELFF.

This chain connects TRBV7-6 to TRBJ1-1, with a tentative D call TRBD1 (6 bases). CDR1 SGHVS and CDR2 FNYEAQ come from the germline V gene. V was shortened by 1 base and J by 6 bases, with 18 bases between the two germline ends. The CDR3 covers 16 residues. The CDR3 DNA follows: TGTGCCAGCAGCTTAGGACGGGGAAGGGGGGGCGCTGAAGCTTTCTTT. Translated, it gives CASSLGRGRGGAEAFF.